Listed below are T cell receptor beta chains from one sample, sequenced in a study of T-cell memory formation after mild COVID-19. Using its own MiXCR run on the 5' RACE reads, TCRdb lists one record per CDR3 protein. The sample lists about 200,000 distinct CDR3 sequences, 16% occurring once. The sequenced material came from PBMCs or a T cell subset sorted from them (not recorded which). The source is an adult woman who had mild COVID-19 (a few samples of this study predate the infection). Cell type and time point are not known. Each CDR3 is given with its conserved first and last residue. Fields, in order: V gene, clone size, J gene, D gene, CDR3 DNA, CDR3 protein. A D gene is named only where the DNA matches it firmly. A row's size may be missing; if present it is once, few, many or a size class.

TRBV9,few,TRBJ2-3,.,TGTGCCAGCAGTCTAACCCCGGTGGATACGCAGTATTTT,CASSLTPVDTQYF
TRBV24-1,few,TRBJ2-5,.,TGTGCCACCAGTGATTACCGGGCGACGGGAGAGACCCAGTACTTC,CATSDYRATGETQYF
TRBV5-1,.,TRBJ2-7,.,TGCGCCAGCAGCTTGTCAGGAGGTACCTACGAGCAGTACTTC,CASSLSGGTYEQYF
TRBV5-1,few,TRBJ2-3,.,TGCGCCAGCAGAAACGCGGGAAGTGGGGATACGCAGTATTTT,CASRNAGSGDTQYF
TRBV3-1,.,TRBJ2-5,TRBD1,TGTGCCAGCAGCCAGGGGACAGATCAAGTGGAGACCCAGTACTTC,CASSQGTDQVETQYF
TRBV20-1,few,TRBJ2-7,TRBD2,TGCAGTGCTAGAGATATAGCGGGAAGCTCCTCCTACGAGCAGTACTTC,CSARDIAGSSSYEQYF
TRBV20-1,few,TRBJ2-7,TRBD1,TGCAGTGCCACTACAGGGGGCCCTCTCAACGAGCAGTACTTC,CSATTGGPLNEQYF
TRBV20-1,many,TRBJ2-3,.,TGCAGTGCTCGGGACGGATACACAGATACGCAGTATTTT,CSARDGYTDTQYF
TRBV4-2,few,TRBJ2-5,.,TGTGCCAGCAGCCAAGCGCGGCAAGAGACCCAGTACTTC,CASSQARQETQYF
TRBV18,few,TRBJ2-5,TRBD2,TGTGCCAGCTCATCTGGAGCGGGAGCGTTACAAGAGACCCAGTACTTC,CASSSGAGALQETQYF
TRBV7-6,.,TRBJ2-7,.,TGTGCCAGCAGCTTAAATGGTGAGACGGCAGCCTACGAGCAGTACTTC,CASSLNGETAAYEQYF
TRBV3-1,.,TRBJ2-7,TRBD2,TGTGCCAGCAGCGAAACTAGCGGGAGCTCCTACGAGCAGTACTTC,CASSETSGSSYEQYF
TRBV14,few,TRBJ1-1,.,TGTGCCAGCAGCGCCCAGATCATGAACACTGAAGCTTTCTTT,CASSAQIMNTEAFF
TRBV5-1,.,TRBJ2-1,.,TGCGCCAGCAGCGTGGGGGGGACAGCTTACAATGAGCAGTTCTTC,CASSVGGTAYNEQFF
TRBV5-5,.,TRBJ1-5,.,TGTGCCAGCAGCTTGGGCCGCGGAACAGGAAATAGCAATCAGCCCCAGCATTTT,CASSLGRGTGNSNQPQHF
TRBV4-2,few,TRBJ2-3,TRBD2,TGTGCCAGCAGCCACGAAGCGGGGGGCACAGATACGCAGTATTTT,CASSHEAGGTDTQYF
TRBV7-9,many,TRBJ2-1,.,TGTGCCAGCAGCCAGGACTCGAGTAGCATGGGAAACAATGAGCAGTTCTTC,CASSQDSSSMGNNEQFF
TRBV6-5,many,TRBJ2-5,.,TGTGCCAGCAGTTACAGCTGGGAGACCCAGTACTTC,CASSYSWETQYF
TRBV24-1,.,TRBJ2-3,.,TGTGCCACCAGTGATTTGTGGGGGACCGAGGGTACGCAGTATTTT,CATSDLWGTEGTQYF
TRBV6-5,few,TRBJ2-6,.,TGTGCCAGCAGTTATTCTGACTCTGGGGCCAACGTCCTGACTTTC,CASSYSDSGANVLTF
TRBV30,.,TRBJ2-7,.,TGTGGAGTAGACGAGCAGTACTTC,CGVDEQYF
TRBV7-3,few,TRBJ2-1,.,TGTGCCAGCAGCCCCCATGAGAGCAGGGTCCAGTTCTTC,CASSPHESRVQFF
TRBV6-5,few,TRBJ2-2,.,TGTGCCAGCAGGAGAGGTTCAGGCGGGATTATTATCGGGGAGCTGTTTTTT,CASRRGSGGIIIGELFF
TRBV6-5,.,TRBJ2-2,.,TGTGCCAGCAGTTACCCCAGGGCAGGAGGCACCGGGGAGCTGTTTTTT,CASSYPRAGGTGELFF
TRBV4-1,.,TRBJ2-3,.,TGCGCCAGCAGCCGACCCCGGGATACGCAGTATTTT,CASSRPRDTQYF
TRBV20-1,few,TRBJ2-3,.,TGCAGTGCTAGCCACACAGATACGCAGTATTTT,CSASHTDTQYF
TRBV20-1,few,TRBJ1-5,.,TGCAGTGCGAGAAGCCCCCGGGCAGGCAATCAGCCCCAGCATTTT,CSARSPRAGNQPQHF
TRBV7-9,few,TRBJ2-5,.,TGTGCCAGCAGCTTAATCTTGGGGGAGACCCAGTACTTC,CASSLILGETQYF
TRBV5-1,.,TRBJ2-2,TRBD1,TGCGCCAGCAGCTTGGTGTCGCAGGGGGAACCTTCCGGGGAGCTGTTTTTT,CASSLVSQGEPSGELFF
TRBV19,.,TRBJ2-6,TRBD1,TGTGCCAGTACCTTAAGACAGGGCTTTTACTCTGGGGCCAACGTCCTGACTTTC,CASTLRQGFYSGANVLTF
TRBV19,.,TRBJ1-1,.,TGTGCCAGTAGTATAGACGAGACTGAAGCTTTCTTT,CASSIDETEAFF
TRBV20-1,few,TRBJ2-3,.,TGCAGTGCTCATATCAGGGGTTCAGATACGCAGTATTTT,CSAHIRGSDTQYF
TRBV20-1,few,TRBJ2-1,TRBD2,TGCAGTGCTAGGTCAGCGGGAGGCTACAATGAGCAGTTCTTC,CSARSAGGYNEQFF
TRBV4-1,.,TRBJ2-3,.,TGCGCCAGCAGCCAAGGTTTCGGCTTTTCTAGCACAGATACGCAGTATTTT,CASSQGFGFSSTDTQYF
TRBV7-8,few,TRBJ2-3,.,TGTGCCAGCAGCTTAGATAGCAGGGCAGATACGCAGTATTTT,CASSLDSRADTQYF
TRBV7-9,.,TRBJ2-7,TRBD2,TGTGCCAGCAGCCTGGTAGCGGGAGGGTTCTACGAGCAGTACTTC,CASSLVAGGFYEQYF
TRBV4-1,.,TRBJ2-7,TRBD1,TGCGCCAGCAGCCGGGACAGGGCCGCTCGGGAGCAGTACTTC,CASSRDRAAREQYF
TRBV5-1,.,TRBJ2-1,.,TGCGCCAGCAGCTCCGCCGGGACGCTCTACAATGAGCAGTTCTTC,CASSSAGTLYNEQFF
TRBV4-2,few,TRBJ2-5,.,TGTGCCAGCAGCCAAGCAGGGAAAGAGGAGACCCAGTACTTC,CASSQAGKEETQYF
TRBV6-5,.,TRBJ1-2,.,TGTGCCAGCAGTCTCGGGGCCTTCTATGGCTACACCTTC,CASSLGAFYGYTF
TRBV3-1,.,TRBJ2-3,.,TGTGCCACCGCCACAAGCGGAGCTAGCACAGATACGCAGTATTTT,CATATSGASTDTQYF
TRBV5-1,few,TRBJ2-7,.,TGCGCCCCTCAGGGGCGCGAGCAGTACTTC,CAPQGREQYF
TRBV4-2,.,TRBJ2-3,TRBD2,TGTGCCAGCAGCCAAGTGTCAGCGGGGAATACAGATACGCAGTATTTT,CASSQVSAGNTDTQYF
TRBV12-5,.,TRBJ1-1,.,TGTGCTAGTGGTTTGGCCCTCTGGGAAGCTTTCTTT,CASGLALWEAFF
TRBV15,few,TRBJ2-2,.,TGTGCCACCAGCCGGTCCCACAGGGTTACCGGGGAGCTGTTTTTT,CATSRSHRVTGELFF
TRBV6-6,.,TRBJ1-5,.,TGTGCCAGCAGCCGTGGGATGGAGTCTCAGCCCCAGCATTTT,CASSRGMESQPQHF
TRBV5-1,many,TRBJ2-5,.,TGCGCCAGCAGGTCCTTTTTGGGTTCCCAAGAGACCCAGTACTTC,CASRSFLGSQETQYF
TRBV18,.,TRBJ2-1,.,TGTGCCAGCTCGGACCGGGCCCTGAGGGAGCAGTTCTTC,CASSDRALREQFF
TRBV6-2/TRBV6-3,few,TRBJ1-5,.,TGTGCCAGCAGTCCTCCTGGTGTGGATAGCAATCAGCCCCAGCATTTT,CASSPPGVDSNQPQHF
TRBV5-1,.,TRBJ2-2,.,TGCGCCAGCTTCCCCGGGACACCGAACACCGGGGAGCTGTTTTTT,CASFPGTPNTGELFF
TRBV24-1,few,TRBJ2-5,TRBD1,TGTGCCACCAGTGATCGCGGCAGGGGGCGCGAGGAGACCCAGTACTTC,CATSDRGRGREETQYF
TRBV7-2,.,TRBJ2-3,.,TGTGCCAGCAGCCCCTCGGGGTACACAGATACGCAGTATTTT,CASSPSGYTDTQYF
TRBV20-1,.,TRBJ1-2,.,TGCAGTGCTAGAGATGGTCGGGGGGCATTATATGGCTACACCTTC,CSARDGRGALYGYTF